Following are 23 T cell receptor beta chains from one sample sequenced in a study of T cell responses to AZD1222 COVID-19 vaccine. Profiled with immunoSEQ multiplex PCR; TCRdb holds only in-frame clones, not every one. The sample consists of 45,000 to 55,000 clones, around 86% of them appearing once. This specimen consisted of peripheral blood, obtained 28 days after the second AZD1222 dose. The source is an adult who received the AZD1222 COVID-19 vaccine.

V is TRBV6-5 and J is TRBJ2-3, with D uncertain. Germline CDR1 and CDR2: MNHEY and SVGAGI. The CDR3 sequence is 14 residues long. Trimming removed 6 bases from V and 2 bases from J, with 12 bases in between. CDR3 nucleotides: TGTGCCAGCAGCTCCAGTTTCAACACAGATACGCAGTATTTT. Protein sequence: CASSSSFNTDTQYF.

CDR3 sequence reads: CASSPTLGEQFF. The CDR3 DNA follows: TGTGCCAGCAGCCCGACCCTTGGGGAGCAGTTCTTC. This chain joins TRBV7-2 and TRBJ2-1; D ambiguous. Trimming pared 5 bases from V and 10 bases from J, leaving 12 bases between. This CDR3 region has 12 residues. CDR1 SGHTA and CDR2 FQGNSA come from the germline V gene.

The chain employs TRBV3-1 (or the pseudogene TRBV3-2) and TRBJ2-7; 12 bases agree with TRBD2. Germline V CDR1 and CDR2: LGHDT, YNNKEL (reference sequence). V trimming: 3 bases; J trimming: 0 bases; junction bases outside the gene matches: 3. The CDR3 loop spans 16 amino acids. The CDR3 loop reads CASSQWTSGISYEQYF. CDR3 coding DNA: TGTGCCAGCAGCCAGTGGACTAGCGGGATCTCCTACGAGCAGTACTTC.

CDR3 nucleotides: TGTGCCAGCAGCCCAAGGACAGGGGGGTTTGATACGCAGTATTTT. Protein product: CASSPRTGGFDTQYF. The V and J genes are TRBV14 and TRBJ2-3; TRBD1 matches at 10 bases. Germline V gene lookup returns CDR1 SGHDN and CDR2 FVKESK. The CDR3 consists of 15 residues. The ends lost 4 bases at V and 6 bases at J; junction bases unmatched: 7.

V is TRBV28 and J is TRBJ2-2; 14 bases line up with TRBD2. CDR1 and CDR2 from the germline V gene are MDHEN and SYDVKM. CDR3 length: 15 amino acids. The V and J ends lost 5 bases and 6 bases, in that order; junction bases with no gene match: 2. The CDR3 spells CASSRLAGGPGELFF. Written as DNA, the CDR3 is TGTGCCAGCAGTCGACTAGCGGGAGGGCCCGGGGAGCTGTTTTTT.

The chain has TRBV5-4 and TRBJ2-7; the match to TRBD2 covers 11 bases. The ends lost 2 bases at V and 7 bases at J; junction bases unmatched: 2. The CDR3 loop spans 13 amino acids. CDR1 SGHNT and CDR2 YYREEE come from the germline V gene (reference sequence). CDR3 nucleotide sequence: TGTGCCAGCAGCTTCCGACTAGCGGGGGAGCAGTACTTC. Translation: CASSFRLAGEQYF.

The CDR3 region has the DNA TGTGCCAGTACCTGGACAGGGGGTGGCTACACCTTC. Protein: CASTWTGGGYTF. The rearrangement links TRBV19 to TRBJ1-2; 10 nucleotides match TRBD1. The germline V gene has CDR1 LNHDA and CDR2 SQIVND (reference sequence). V lost 7 bases, J lost 7 bases, and 3 bases stayed unmatched. This CDR3 comprises 12 residues.

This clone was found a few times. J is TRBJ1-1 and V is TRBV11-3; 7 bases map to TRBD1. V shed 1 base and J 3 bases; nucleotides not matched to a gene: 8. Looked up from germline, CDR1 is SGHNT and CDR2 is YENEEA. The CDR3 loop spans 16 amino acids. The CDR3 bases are TGTGCCAGCAGCTTAGGGTTCAGGGGGTCGGACACTGAAGCTTTCTTT. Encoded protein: CASSLGFRGSDTEAFF.

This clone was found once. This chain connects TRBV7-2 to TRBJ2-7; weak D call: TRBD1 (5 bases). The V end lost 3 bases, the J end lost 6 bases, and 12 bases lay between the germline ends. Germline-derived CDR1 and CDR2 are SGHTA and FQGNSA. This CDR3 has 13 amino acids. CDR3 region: CASSFRGAIEQYF. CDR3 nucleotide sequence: TGTGCCAGCAGCTTTAGGGGCGCCATCGAGCAGTACTTC.

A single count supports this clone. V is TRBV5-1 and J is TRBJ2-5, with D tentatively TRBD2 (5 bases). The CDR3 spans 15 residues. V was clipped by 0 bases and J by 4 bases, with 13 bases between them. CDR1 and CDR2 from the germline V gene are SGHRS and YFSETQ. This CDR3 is CASSLGAPGLETQYF. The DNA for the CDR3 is TGCGCCAGCAGCTTGGGGGCACCGGGGTTAGAGACCCAGTACTTC.

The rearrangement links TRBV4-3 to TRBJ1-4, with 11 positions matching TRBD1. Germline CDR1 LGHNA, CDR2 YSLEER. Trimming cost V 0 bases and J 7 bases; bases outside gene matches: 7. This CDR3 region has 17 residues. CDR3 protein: CASSQDEGGTGGEKLFF. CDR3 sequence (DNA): TGCGCCAGCAGCCAAGATGAGGGAGGGACAGGGGGTGAAAAACTGTTTTTT.

Here the CDR3 reads CASRTGGQPQHF. CDR3 bases: TGTGCCAGCCGGACCGGAGGTCAGCCCCAGCATTTT. The chain couples TRBV28 to TRBJ1-5; D is uncertain. The CDR3 extends over 12 amino acids. Deletions cut 8 bases from V and 6 bases from J, with 11 bases between. The V gene's germline CDR1 is MDHEN and CDR2 SYDVKM.

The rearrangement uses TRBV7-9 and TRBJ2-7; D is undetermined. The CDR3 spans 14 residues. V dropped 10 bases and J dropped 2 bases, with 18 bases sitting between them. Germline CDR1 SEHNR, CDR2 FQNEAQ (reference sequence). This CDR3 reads CATPVVGSTYEQYF. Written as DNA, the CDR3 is TGTGCCACCCCTGTGGTGGGATCCACCTACGAGCAGTACTTC.

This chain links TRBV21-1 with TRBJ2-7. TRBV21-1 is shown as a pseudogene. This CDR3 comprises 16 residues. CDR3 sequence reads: CASSKGICRPSYEQYF. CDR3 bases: TGTGCCAGCAGCAAAGGGATTTGCAGACCCTCCTACGAGCAGTACTTC.

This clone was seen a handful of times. CDR3 sequence: CASSTGTSYGYTF. As DNA, the CDR3 is TGTGCCAGCTCGACAGGGACCTCCTATGGCTACACCTTC. V and J are TRBV27 and TRBJ1-2; TRBD1 matches at 7 bases. The CDR3 contains 13 residues. Germline CDR1 and CDR2: MNHEY and SMNVEV (reference sequence). With V trimmed by 8 bases and J by 4 bases, 7 bases remained unmatched.

In DNA, the CDR3 is TGTGCCAGCAGTGAAGTTGACAGGGGGCGAGAAAAACTGTTTTTT. This gives the protein CASSEVDRGREKLFF. This sequence joins TRBV6-1 and TRBJ1-4; the match to TRBD1 covers 10 bases. The germline CDR1 and CDR2 sequences are MNHNS and SASEGT. V was pared by 1 base and J by 8 bases, with 4 bases of the junction left unmatched. There are 15 residues in the CDR3.

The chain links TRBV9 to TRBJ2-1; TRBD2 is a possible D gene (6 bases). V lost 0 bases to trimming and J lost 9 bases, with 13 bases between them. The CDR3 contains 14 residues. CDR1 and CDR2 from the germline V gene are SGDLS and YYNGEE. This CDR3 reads CASSVDRELGEQFF. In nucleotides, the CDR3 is TGTGCCAGCAGCGTAGACCGGGAGCTGGGTGAGCAGTTCTTC.

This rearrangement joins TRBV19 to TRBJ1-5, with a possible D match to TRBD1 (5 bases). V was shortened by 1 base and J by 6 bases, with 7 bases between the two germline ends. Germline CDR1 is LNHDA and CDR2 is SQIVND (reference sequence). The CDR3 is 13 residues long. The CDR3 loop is CASSIAGSQPQHF. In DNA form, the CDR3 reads TGTGCCAGTAGTATAGCAGGGAGTCAGCCCCAGCATTTT.

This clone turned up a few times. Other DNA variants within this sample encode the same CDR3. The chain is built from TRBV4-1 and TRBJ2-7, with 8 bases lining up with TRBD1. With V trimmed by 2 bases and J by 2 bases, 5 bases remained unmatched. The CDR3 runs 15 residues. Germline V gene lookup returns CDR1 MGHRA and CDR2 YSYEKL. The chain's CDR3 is CASSQSGTGAYEQYF. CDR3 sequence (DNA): TGCGCCAGCAGCCAATCCGGGACAGGAGCCTACGAGCAGTACTTC.

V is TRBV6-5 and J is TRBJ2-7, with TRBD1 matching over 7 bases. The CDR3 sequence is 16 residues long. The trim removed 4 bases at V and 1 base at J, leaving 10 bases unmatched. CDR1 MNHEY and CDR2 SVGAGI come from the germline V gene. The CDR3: CASSSQGIPWSYEQYF. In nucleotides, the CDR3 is TGTGCCAGCAGTTCACAGGGGATACCTTGGTCCTACGAGCAGTACTTC.

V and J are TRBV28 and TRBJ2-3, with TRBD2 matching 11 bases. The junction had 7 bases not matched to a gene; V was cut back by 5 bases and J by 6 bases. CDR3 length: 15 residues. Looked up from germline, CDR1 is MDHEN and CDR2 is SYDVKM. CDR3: CASSLTSGGQDTQYF. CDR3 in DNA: TGTGCCAGCAGTCTCACTAGCGGGGGCCAGGATACGCAGTATTTT.

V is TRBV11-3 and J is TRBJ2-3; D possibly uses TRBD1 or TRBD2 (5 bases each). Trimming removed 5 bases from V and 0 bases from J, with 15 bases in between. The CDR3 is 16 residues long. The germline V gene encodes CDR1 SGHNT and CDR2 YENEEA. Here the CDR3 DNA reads TGTGCCAGCAGCCCCGAGGGGCCCGCTAGCACAGATACGCAGTATTTT. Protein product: CASSPEGPASTDTQYF. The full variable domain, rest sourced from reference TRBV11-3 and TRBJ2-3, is EAGVVQSPRYKIIEKKQPVAFWCNPISGHNTLYWYLQNLGQGPELLIRYENEEAVDDSQLPKDRFSAERLKGVDSTLKIQPAELGDSAVYLCASSPEGPASTDTQYFGPGTRLTVL.

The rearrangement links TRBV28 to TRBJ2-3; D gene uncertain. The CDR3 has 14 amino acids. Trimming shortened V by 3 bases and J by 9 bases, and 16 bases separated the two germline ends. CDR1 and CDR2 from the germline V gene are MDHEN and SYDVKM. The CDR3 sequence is CASSFRQAPGTQYF. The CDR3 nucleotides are TGTGCCAGCAGTTTCCGGCAGGCCCCAGGCACGCAGTATTTT.